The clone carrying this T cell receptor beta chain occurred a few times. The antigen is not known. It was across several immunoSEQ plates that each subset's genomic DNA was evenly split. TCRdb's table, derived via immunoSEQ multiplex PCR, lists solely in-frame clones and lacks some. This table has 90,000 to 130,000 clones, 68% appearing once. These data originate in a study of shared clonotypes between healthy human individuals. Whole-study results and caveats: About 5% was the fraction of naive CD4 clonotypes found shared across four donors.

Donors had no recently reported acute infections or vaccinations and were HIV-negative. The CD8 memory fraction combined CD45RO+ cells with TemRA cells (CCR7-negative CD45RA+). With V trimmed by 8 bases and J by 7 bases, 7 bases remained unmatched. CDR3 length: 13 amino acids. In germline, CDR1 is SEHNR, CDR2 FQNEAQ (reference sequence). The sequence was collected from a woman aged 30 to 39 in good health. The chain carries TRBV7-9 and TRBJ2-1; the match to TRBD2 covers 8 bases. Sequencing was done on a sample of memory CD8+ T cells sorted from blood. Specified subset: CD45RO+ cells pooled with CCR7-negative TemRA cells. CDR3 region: CASGKREINEQFF. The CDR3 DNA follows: TGTGCCAGCGGCAAGCGGGAGATAAATGAGCAGTTCTTC.